This passage covers 18 T cell receptor beta chains from one sample sequenced in a study of T cells in Graves' hyperthyroidism and ophthalmopathy. TCR beta CDR3 regions were amplified from RNA transcripts. Initially, a first-round RT-PCR of the TCR CDR3 employed the HTBI primer set. TCRdb re-analysed the multiplex PCR reads in MiXCR, keeping a single row per CDR3 protein. The sample shows about 480,000 distinct CDR3 sequences, approximately 15% of them seen only once. The sequenced material came from blood. The receptors originated from a woman aged 18-29 years with Graves' hyperthyroidism.

This clonotype was seen ten or more times. V gene TRBV7-9 combines with J gene TRBJ2-7; 7 bases line up with TRBD1. V lost 2 bases and J lost 5; bases outside the gene matches: 6. This CDR3 has 14 amino acids. The germline CDR1 and CDR2 sequences are SEHNR and FQNEAQ (reference sequence). The CDR3 DNA follows: TGTGCCAGCAGCTTACGACAGGGAAGCAACGAGCAGTACTTC. Amino acids: CASSLRQGSNEQYF. Full variable domain (rest looked up from reference TRBV7-9 and TRBJ2-7): DTGVSQNPRHKITKRGQNVTFRCDPISEHNRLYWYRQTLGQGPEFLTYFQNEAQLEKSRLLSDRFSAERPKGSFSTLEIQRTEQGDSAMYLCASSLRQGSNEQYFGPGTRLTVT.

This clonotype was found many times. The chain combines TRBV6-1 with TRBJ1-2; weak D call: TRBD1 (5 bases). CDR1 MNHNS and CDR2 SASEGT come from the germline V gene. This CDR3 has 12 amino acids. V was shortened by 5 bases and J by 4 bases, with 8 bases between the two germline ends. The CDR3 nucleotides read TGTGCCAGCAGTATCGGGGCCTATGGCTACACCTTC. It encodes CASSIGAYGYTF.

The chain recombines TRBV10-3 with TRBJ2-3; TRBD2 matches 8 bases. V lost 7 bases, J lost 3 bases, and 9 bases stayed unmatched. From germline, CDR1 is ENHRY and CDR2 SYGVKD. The CDR3 length is 15 residues. The CDR3 region has the DNA TGTGCCATCAATCGAGCGGGAGAGGGTACAGATACGCAGTATTTT. As protein: CAINRAGEGTDTQYF.

The sample holds many counts of this clonotype. The chain joins TRBV5-1 to TRBJ2-3, with 7 bases identical to TRBD1. This CDR3 is 12 amino acids long. The germline gives CDR1 SGHRS, CDR2 YFSETQ. The ends lost 2 bases at V and 8 bases at J; junction bases unmatched: 2. The CDR3 sequence: CASSLGGGTQYF. The CDR3 DNA reads TGCGCCAGCAGCTTAGGGGGCGGTACGCAGTATTTT. Full variable domain (remainder filled in from reference TRBV5-1 and TRBJ2-3): KAGVTQTPRYLIKTRGQQVTLSCSPISGHRSVSWYQQTPGQGLQFLFEYFSETQRNKGNFPGRFSGRQFSNSRSEMNVSTLELGDSALYLCASSLGGGTQYFGPGTRLTVL.

This clonotype was counted at least ten times. This chain uses TRBV12-3 or TRBV12-4 with TRBJ1-6; D uncertain. The V gene lost 3 bases and the J gene lost 8 bases, with 11 bases spanning the gap. The CDR3 length is 14 residues. The DNA of the CDR3 is TGTGCCAGCAGTTTTAAGGTGGAGGATTCACCCCTCCACTTT. Its protein product is CASSFKVEDSPLHF.

The chain couples TRBV12-5 to TRBJ2-7, with TRBD1 matching over 9 bases. With 3 bases clipped from V and 2 bases from J, the junction kept 5 bases outside the gene matches. CDR1 and CDR2 from the germline V gene are LGHNT and FRNRAP. The CDR3 is made up of 15 amino acids. The CDR3 nucleotides read TGTGCTAGTGGTTTCTCCGGGACAGGGCCCTACGAGCAGTACTTC. It is translated as CASGFSGTGPYEQYF. Full variable domain (remainder filled in from reference TRBV12-5 and TRBJ2-7): DARVTQTPRHKVTEMGQEVTMRCQPILGHNTVFWYRQTMMQGLELLAYFRNRAPLDDSGMPKDRFSAEMPDATLATLKIQPSEPRDSAVYFCASGFSGTGPYEQYFGPGTRLTVT.

The chain recombines TRBV9 with TRBJ1-2, with 7 nucleotides matching TRBD1. The CDR3 runs 12 residues. Per the germline V gene, CDR1 is SGDLS and CDR2 is YYNGEE. After removal of 3 bases from V and 6 bases from J, the junction contained 2 bases not matched to a gene. The CDR3 sequence is CASSEGAHGYTF. The DNA for the CDR3 is TGTGCCAGCAGCGAGGGGGCGCATGGCTACACCTTC.

This chain connects TRBV5-1 to TRBJ2-2; perhaps TRBD2 as D (6 bases). Trimming left V 6 bases short and J 6 bases short, with 12 bases between. The CDR3 loop spans 13 amino acids. Germline assignment: CDR1 SGHRS and CDR2 YFSETQ. For the CDR3, the DNA is TGCGCCAGCACTTCAACGGGGGCCGGGGAGCTGTTTTTT. Translation: CASTSTGAGELFF.

The V gene is TRBV2, the J gene TRBJ2-7; either TRBD1 or TRBD2 may supply D (5 bases each). V shed 4 bases and J shed 0 bases, with 7 bases lying between them. CDR3 length: 13 residues. Germline loops: CDR1 SNHLY, CDR2 FYNNEI. The CDR3 DNA reads TGTGCCAGCAGTGGGGACGACTCCTACGAGCAGTACTTC. Amino acids: CASSGDDSYEQYF. The full variable domain, rest sourced from reference TRBV2 and TRBJ2-7, is EPEVTQTPSHQVTQMGQEVILRCVPISNHLYFYWYRQILGQKVEFLVSFYNNEISEKSEIFDDQFSVERPDGSNFTLKIRSTKLEDSAMYFCASSGDDSYEQYFGPGTRLTVT.

This clonotype was recorded at least ten times. The V call is TRBV10-3, the J call TRBJ2-2; 14 nucleotides match TRBD2. The trim removed 0 bases at V and 3 bases at J, leaving 6 bases unmatched. Per the germline V gene, CDR1 is ENHRY and CDR2 is SYGVKD. This CDR3 has 19 residues. CDR3 sequence (DNA): TGTGCCATCAGTGAGTCAGTCCCGGGACTAGCGGGGGACACCGGGGAGCTGTTTTTT. The encoded protein is CAISESVPGLAGDTGELFF.

In its sample, this clonotype was seen many times. V and J are TRBV11-1 and TRBJ2-3; 8 bases fit TRBD2. The CDR3 extends over 17 amino acids. The V gene end was trimmed by 5 bases and the J gene end by 0 bases; junction bases not matched to a gene: 10. The V gene's germline CDR1 is SGHAT and CDR2 FQDESV (reference sequence). The CDR3 coding sequence is TGTGCCAGCAGCCTCAGCGGGAGTAGCCGGAGCACAGATACGCAGTATTTT. This encodes CASSLSGSSRSTDTQYF. The entire variable domain, with the rest obtained from reference TRBV11-1 and TRBJ2-3, is as follows: EAEVAQSPRYKITEKSQAVAFWCDPISGHATLYWYRQILGQGPELLVQFQDESVVDDSQLPKDRFSAERLKGVDSTLKIQPAELGDSAMYLCASSLSGSSRSTDTQYFGPGTRLTVL.

The chain employs TRBV12-5 and TRBJ2-6, with 7 bases lining up with TRBD1. V was pared by 4 bases and J by 1 base, with 10 bases of the junction left unmatched. This CDR3 comprises 18 residues. Per germline, CDR1 LGHNT and CDR2 FRNRAP. CDR3 in DNA: TGTGCTAGTGGTTGGGCGACAGGGTCTGTTTCTGGGGCCAACGTCCTGACTTTC. It codes for CASGWATGSVSGANVLTF.

The chain couples TRBV3-1 to TRBJ1-1, with no clear D. Trimming left V 4 bases short and J 2 bases short, with 17 bases between. Germline assignment: CDR1 LGHDT and CDR2 YNNKEL (reference sequence). This CDR3 comprises 16 residues. In DNA, the CDR3 is TGTGCCAGCAGCCCCCCGGGTGCAGATCCTAACACTGAAGCTTTCTTT. It specifies CASSPPGADPNTEAFF.

This clonotype has more than one count but fewer than ten. A much larger clone differs from this one at a single base, so this may be a read error. The genes are TRBV30 and TRBJ2-2, with 7 positions matching TRBD2. The CDR3 runs to 16 residues. In germline, CDR1 is GTSNPN, CDR2 SVGIG (reference sequence). The CDR3 region has the DNA TGTGCCCGGAGTGTAAACCTAGCGGCGAACACCGGGGAGCTGTTTTTT. Translating it yields CARSVNLAANTGELFF. Filled out from reference TRBV30 and TRBJ2-2, the complete variable domain reads SQTIHQWPATLVQPVGSPLSLECTVEGTSNPNLYWYRQAAGRGLQLLFYSVGIGQISSEVPQNLSASRPQDRQFILSSKKLLLSDSGFYLCARSVNLAANTGELFFGEGSRLTVL.

The V and J genes are TRBV14 and TRBJ1-4, with D possibly TRBD1 on 5 matching bases. V was pared by 2 bases and J by 8 bases, with 15 bases between. The CDR3 has 15 amino acids. CDR1 is SGHDN, CDR2 FVKESK, per germline. The CDR3: CASSQTGTSWEKLFF. Written as DNA, the CDR3 is TGTGCCAGCAGCCAAACCGGGACCTCTTGGGAAAAACTGTTTTTT.

This clonotype was picked up a small number of times. This may be a read error, as it is one base from a much larger clone. The V call is TRBV3-1, the J call TRBJ1-6; the D gene is possibly TRBD1 (5 bases). Trimming cost V 1 base and J 7 bases, with 8 bases left between them. Germline V lookup: CDR1 LGHDT, CDR2 YNNKEL (reference sequence). CDR3 length: 14 amino acids. The CDR3 sequence: CASSQATANSPLHF. In DNA, the CDR3 is TGTGCCAGCAGCCAAGCGACAGCCAATTCACCCCTCCACTTT.

This chain joins TRBV5-1 and TRBJ2-2, with 9 bases matching TRBD2. The CDR3 totals 15 residues. V trimming: 2 bases; J trimming: 4 bases; junction bases outside the gene matches: 3. Germline V lookup: CDR1 SGHRS, CDR2 YFSETQ. This CDR3 reads CASSFSGRSTGELFF. The CDR3 DNA sequence: TGCGCCAGCAGCTTCAGCGGGAGGAGCACCGGGGAGCTGTTTTTT.

This clonotype was picked up many times. This chain connects TRBV12-5 to TRBJ1-2; 9 bases match TRBD1. The CDR3 totals 19 residues. Looked up from germline, CDR1 is LGHNT and CDR2 is FRNRAP. V trimming: 1 base; J trimming: 0 bases; junction bases outside the gene matches: 12. The CDR3 bases are TGTGCTAGTGGTTTGGCCTCAAAAACAGGACAGGGGTCTAACTATGGCTACACCTTC. Translating it yields CASGLASKTGQGSNYGYTF.